This TCR beta chain was sequenced for a study of beta chain features in type 1 diabetes. About this clone itself: Its antigen is undetermined.

The CDR3 consists of 15 residues. V gave up 2 bases and J gave up 7 bases, with 14 bases separating them. CDR1 and CDR2 (germline): SGHVS, FQNEAQ. Sorted populations were all over 98% pure. All of the isolated RNA was reverse transcribed, so expressed TCRB transcripts were sequenced. The protocol was immunoSEQ multiplex PCR, while the TCRdb copy is restricted to in-frame clones and leaves out a portion. The data show more than 300,000 clones, 8% to 10% seen once. The study's findings and limits: Among patients with Type 1 diabetes, TCRB CDR3s were moderately but significantly shorter in every one of the four CD4+ subsets. In comparison with healthy donors, patients had naive, central memory and Treg TCRB repertoires that appeared more similar.

The TCR originated in a man aged 25-40 years with type 1 diabetes. The chain links TRBV7-8 to TRBJ2-2; tentative D call: TRBD2 (7 bases). Specimen: central memory CD4+ T cells from blood. The DNA for the CDR3 is TGTGCCAGCAGCTTAACCTACAGGGAGGGCGGGGAGCTGTTTTTT. It is translated as CASSLTYREGGELFF.